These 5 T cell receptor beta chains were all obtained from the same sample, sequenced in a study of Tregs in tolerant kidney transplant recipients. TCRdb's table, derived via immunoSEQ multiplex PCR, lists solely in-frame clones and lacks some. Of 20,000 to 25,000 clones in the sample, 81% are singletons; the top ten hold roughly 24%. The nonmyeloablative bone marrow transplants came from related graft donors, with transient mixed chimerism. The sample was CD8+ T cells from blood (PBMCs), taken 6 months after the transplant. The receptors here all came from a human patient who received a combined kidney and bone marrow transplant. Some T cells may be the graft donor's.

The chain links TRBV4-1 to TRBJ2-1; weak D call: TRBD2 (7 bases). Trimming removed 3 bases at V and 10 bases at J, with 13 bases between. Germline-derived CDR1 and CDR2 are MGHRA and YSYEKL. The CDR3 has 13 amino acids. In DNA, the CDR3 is TGCGCCAGCAGCCACGAAAGCGGGACAGAGCAGTTCTTC. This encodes CASSHESGTEQFF.

In DNA form, the CDR3 reads TGTGCCAGCAGCAAAATGGTAAGCGGGGATTCGACCGAGCAGTACTTC. Translation: CASSKMVSGDSTEQYF. The genes are TRBV21-1 and TRBJ2-7; the table's D call TRBD2 went unverified against the DNA. TRBV21-1 is termed a pseudogene. The CDR3 totals 16 residues.

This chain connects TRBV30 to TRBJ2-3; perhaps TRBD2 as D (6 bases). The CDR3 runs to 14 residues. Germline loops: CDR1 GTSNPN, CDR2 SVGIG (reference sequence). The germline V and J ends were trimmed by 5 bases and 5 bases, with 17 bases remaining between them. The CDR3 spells CAWATGAEGDTQYF. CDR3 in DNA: TGTGCCTGGGCAACCGGGGCGGAGGGAGATACGCAGTATTTT.

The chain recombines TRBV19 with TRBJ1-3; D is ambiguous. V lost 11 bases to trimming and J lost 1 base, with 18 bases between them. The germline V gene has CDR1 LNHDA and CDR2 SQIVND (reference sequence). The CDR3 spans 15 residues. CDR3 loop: CALRRASLSGNTIYF. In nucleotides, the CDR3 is TGTGCCCTGCGGAGAGCCTCACTTTCTGGAAACACCATATATTTT. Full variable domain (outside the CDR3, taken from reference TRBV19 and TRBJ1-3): DGGITQSPKYLFRKEGQNVTLSCEQNLNHDAMYWYRQDPGQGLRLIYYSQIVNDFQKGDIAEGYSVSREKKESFPLTVTSAQKNPTAFYLCALRRASLSGNTIYFGEGSWLTVV.

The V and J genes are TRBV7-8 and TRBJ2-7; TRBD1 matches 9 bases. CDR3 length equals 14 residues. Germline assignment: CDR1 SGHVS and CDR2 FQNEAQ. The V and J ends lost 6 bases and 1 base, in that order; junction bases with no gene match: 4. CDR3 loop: CASSSGTGSYEQYF. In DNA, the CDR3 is TGTGCCAGCAGTTCCGGGACAGGGTCCTACGAGCAGTACTTC.